This note documents a single TCR beta chain sequence. What it binds is not known. These data originate in a study of long-term antiretroviral therapy in people with HIV. Trimming cost V 3 bases and J 7 bases, with 4 bases left between them. Germline V CDR1 and CDR2: LGHNT, FRNRAP. CDR3 length: 11 residues. Study-wide findings and caveats: HIV repertoires covered narrower CDR3 length ranges than controls did. Older ART regimens may have been in use when blood was drawn between the mid-2000s and the late 2010s. Across all time points, the repertoire was dominated by clones that expanded before ART.

Each contributor possessed a minimum of one pre-ART and a minimum of two post-ART PBMC samples. immunoSEQ v3.0 was run at survey level. The repertoire was sequenced with immunoSEQ multiplex PCR; TCRdb's copy has only in-frame clones and lacks some. The profile shows about 6,700 clones, about two thirds of them singletons. The sequence derives from a man between 18 and 35 years old with HIV. The source was unsorted PBMCs, collected 0.1 years before starting antiretroviral therapy. The gene calls are TRBV12-5 and TRBJ2-1, with no clear D. CDR3 amino acids: CASGLGNEQFF. Written as DNA, the CDR3 is TGTGCTAGTGGTTTAGGGAATGAGCAGTTCTTC.